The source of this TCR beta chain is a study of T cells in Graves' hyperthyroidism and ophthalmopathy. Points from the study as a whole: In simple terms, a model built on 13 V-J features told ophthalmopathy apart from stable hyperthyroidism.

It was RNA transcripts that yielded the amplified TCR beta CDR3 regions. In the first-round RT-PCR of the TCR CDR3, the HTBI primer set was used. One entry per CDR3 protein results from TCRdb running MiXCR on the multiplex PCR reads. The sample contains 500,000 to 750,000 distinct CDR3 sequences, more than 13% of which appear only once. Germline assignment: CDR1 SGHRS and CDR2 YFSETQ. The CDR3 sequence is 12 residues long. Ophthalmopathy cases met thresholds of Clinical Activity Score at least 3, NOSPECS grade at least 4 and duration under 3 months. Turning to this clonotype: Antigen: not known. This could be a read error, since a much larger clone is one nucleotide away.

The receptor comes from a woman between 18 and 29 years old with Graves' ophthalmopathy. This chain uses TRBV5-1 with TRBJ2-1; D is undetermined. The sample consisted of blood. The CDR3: CASGTAGDERFF. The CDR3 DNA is TGCGCCAGCGGAACTGCCGGCGATGAGCGGTTCTTC.